The present T cell receptor beta chain was sequenced within a study of cytomegalovirus exposure and HLA in healthy donors. Findings of the study overall: For most TCR sequences rarity was the rule, although some public TCRs occurred in many donors.

CDR3 length: 14 residues. V dropped 5 bases and J dropped 4 bases, with 14 bases sitting between them. Per the germline V gene, CDR1 is KGHSH and CDR2 is LQKENI. Details on this clone: Its target is not known.

Though probably carrying unrecorded immune exposures, donors were nominally healthy at sampling. PCR was performed using 60 Vbeta and 13 Jbeta primers. Using immunoSEQ multiplex PCR, the repertoire was profiled, and TCRdb retains in-frame clones only, with some absent. The sample lists under 55,000 clones, approximately 73% occurring once. The sequence was collected from a man younger than 35 in good health and CMV-seronegative. What was sequenced was PBMCs. V usage is TRBV18 and J usage is TRBJ1-2; no reliable D call. The CDR3 coding sequence is TGTGCCAGCTCATCCGATCAAGCTGCCTATGGCTACACCTTC. As protein: CASSSDQAAYGYTF.